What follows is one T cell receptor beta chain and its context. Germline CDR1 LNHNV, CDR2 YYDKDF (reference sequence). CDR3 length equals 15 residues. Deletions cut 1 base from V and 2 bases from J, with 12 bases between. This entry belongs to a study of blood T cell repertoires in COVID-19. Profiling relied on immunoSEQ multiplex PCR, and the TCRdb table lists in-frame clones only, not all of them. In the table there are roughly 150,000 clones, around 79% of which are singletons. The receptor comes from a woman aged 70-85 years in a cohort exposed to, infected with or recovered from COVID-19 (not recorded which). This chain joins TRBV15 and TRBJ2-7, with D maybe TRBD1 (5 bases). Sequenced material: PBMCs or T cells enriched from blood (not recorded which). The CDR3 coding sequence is TGTGCCACCAGCAGAGCCCAGGGCGGCCCCTACGAGCAGTACTTC. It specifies CATSRAQGGPYEQYF.